This T cell receptor beta chain emerged from a study of blood T cell repertoires in COVID-19. Overall study context: Some COVID-19 samples were acute and others convalescent; all came from the United States, Italy and Spain. Sources were T cells, B-cell-depleted T cells, or PBMCs; the material itself was cDNA or gDNA.

Per the authors' pipeline: Amplification with reference gene primers provided the estimates of nucleated cell counts. Here immunoSEQ multiplex PCR was the method, and the copy in TCRdb shows in-frame clones only, minus some. Clone size and V and J calls were adopted from that table, with D and trimming inferred from the DNA. This sample has roughly 180,000 clones, with about 70% found just once. The clonotype originates from a woman aged 50 to 65 with active or convalescent COVID-19. Sequencing was carried out using peripheral blood.

The CDR3, as DNA: TGTGCCAGTAGTATGGGACAGGAATGGGATCAGCCCCAGCATTTT. Protein product: CASSMGQEWDQPQHF. This chain connects TRBV19 to TRBJ1-5; 8 bases are shared with TRBD1. Germline lookup yields CDR1 LNHDA and CDR2 SQIVND (reference sequence). This CDR3 contains 15 residues. The trim removed 3 bases at V and 5 bases at J, leaving 6 bases unmatched.